These 20 T cell receptor beta chains were sequenced from one sample in a study of T-cell reconstitution after alpha-beta-depleted transplantation in children. A TCRbeta library incorporating unique molecular identifiers was prepared. TCRdb fed the PCR reads into MiXCR, producing one record per CDR3 protein. The sample gives about 290,000 distinct CDR3 sequences, around 9.1% of which show up once; over 6% is in the top ten. This specimen consisted of PBMCs, obtained before TCRalphabeta/CD19-depleted stem cell transplant. Every receptor here comes from a boy less than two years old with acute myeloid leukemia, due to receive a stem cell transplant.

In this sample, this clonotype turned up once. This may be a read error: a much more frequent sequence differs by one nucleotide. CDR3 amino acids: CASSRLGVQETQYF. Written as DNA, the CDR3 is TGTGCCAGCAGTCGCCTAGGGGTACAAGAGACCCAGTACTTC. The gene calls are TRBV28 and TRBJ2-5; possible D gene TRBD1, 5 bases. The germline V gene encodes CDR1 MDHEN and CDR2 SYDVKM. The CDR3 runs 14 residues. Trimming took 5 bases from V and 2 from J, leaving 12 bases between them.

This clonotype was observed once. Just one base apart from a much larger clone, this may be a read error. This chain uses TRBV7-3 with TRBJ2-5; 7 bases align to TRBD1. The CDR3 length is 14 residues. Germline CDR1 SGHTA, CDR2 FQGTGA. As DNA, the CDR3 is TGTGCCAGCAGCCCCTCGACAGGGACGGAGACCCGGTACTTC. Its translation: CASSPSTGTETRYF.

This chain connects TRBV27 to TRBJ2-5; 9 bases fit TRBD2. The V segment lost 5 bases and the J segment 2 bases; nucleotides outside the gene matches: 18. This CDR3 is 19 amino acids long. Germline V gives CDR1 MNHEY, CDR2 SMNVEV (reference sequence). CDR3 region: CASSPYPGLAGYLQETQYF. CDR3 DNA sequence: TGTGCCAGCAGTCCCTACCCGGGCCTAGCGGGGTACTTACAAGAGACCCAGTACTTC.

Turning to this clonotype: A much more abundant neighbour one base away suggests this may be a read error. The chain has TRBV11-2 and TRBJ2-7; D not resolved. There are 13 residues in the CDR3. Germline V CDR1 and CDR2: SGHAT, FQNNGV. The CDR3 region has the DNA TGTGGCAGCAGCTTCAAGCCCAGAGACGAGCAGTACTTC. It codes for CGSSFKPRDEQYF.

This clonotype was recorded many times. The chain couples TRBV5-1 to TRBJ2-7; the D is unclear. Germline V gene sequence: CDR1 SGHRS, CDR2 YFSETQ. Trimming left V 4 bases short and J 2 bases short, with 16 bases between. CDR3 size: 15 residues. This chain's CDR3 is CASSLLGSSAYEQYF. CDR3 nucleotides: TGCGCCAGCAGCCTCTTGGGGTCCTCAGCCTACGAGCAGTACTTC.

This clonotype appeared a few times. This chain uses TRBV20-1 with TRBJ2-3; 9 bases match TRBD2. The V and J ends lost 6 bases and 8 bases, in that order; junction bases with no gene match: 12. Germline loops: CDR1 DFQATT, CDR2 SNEGSKA (reference sequence). The CDR3 is 14 amino acids. CDR3 in DNA: TGCAGTGCCCCTCCAGCGGGGGGAATGGGTACGCAGTATTTT. This encodes CSAPPAGGMGTQYF.

This clonotype was counted ten times or more. This sequence joins TRBV3-1 and TRBJ1-1, with D uncertain. From germline, CDR1 is LGHDT and CDR2 YNNKEL (reference sequence). The CDR3 runs to 15 residues. V lost 0 bases, J lost 9 bases, and 17 bases lay in between. For the CDR3, the DNA is TGTGCCAGCAGCCAAGATCTAGGCAGAAGGTACCAAGCTTTCTTT. It translates to CASSQDLGRRYQAFF.

This clonotype was detected ten times or more. The V gene is TRBV5-6, the J gene TRBJ2-5, with 8 bases lining up with TRBD2. CDR1 is SGHDT, CDR2 YYEEEE, per germline. The CDR3 is made up of 16 amino acids. V was clipped by 0 bases and J by 0 bases; unmatched bases: 4. In DNA, the CDR3 is TGTGCCAGCAGCTTGGCGCTAGCGGGCAACCAAGAGACCCAGTACTTC. Translation: CASSLALAGNQETQYF.

At least ten counts were recorded for this clonotype. The V gene is TRBV20-1, the J gene TRBJ2-7; D unclear. The germline V gene encodes CDR1 DFQATT and CDR2 SNEGSKA (reference sequence). CDR3 length: 14 amino acids. Trimming took off 1 base at V and 2 bases at J, with 12 bases between the two ends. CDR3 in amino acids: CSARAPGRTYEQYF. CDR3 coding DNA: TGCAGTGCTAGAGCACCGGGCCGAACCTACGAGCAGTACTTC.

This clonotype was observed at least ten times. One end of the junction is discordant with germline, which a read error may explain. This chain connects TRBV12-3 or TRBV12-4 to TRBJ2-7; D uncertain. The CDR3 consists of 12 residues. This chain's CDR3 is CATSSGVGEQYF. The DNA for the CDR3 is TGTGCCACCAGTAGTGGGGTGGGGGAGCAGTACTTC.

At least ten counts were recorded for this clonotype. V and J are TRBV9 and TRBJ2-1, with a tentative D call TRBD1 (6 bases). Trimming took off 5 bases at V and 0 bases at J, with 12 bases between the two ends. Germline V gives CDR1 SGDLS, CDR2 YYNGEE. The CDR3 totals 15 residues. The CDR3 sequence is CASREIGGSYNEQFF. In DNA form, the CDR3 reads TGTGCCAGCAGAGAGATAGGGGGCTCCTACAATGAGCAGTTCTTC.

The V call is TRBV7-2, the J call TRBJ2-4; tentative D call: TRBD1 (6 bases). This CDR3 has 14 amino acids. The germline gives CDR1 SGHTA, CDR2 FQGNSA. V was shortened by 4 bases and J by 4 bases, with 11 bases between the two germline ends. The CDR3 spells CASSSRDIKNIQYF. CDR3 bases: TGTGCCAGCAGCTCCCGGGACATTAAAAACATTCAGTACTTC.

Details on this clonotype: This sequence may be a read error, since a much larger clone differs from it by one base. The chain links TRBV28 to TRBJ1-5; 7 nucleotides match TRBD1. In germline, CDR1 is MDHEN, CDR2 SYDVKM. The CDR3 runs to 13 residues. V gave up 10 bases and J gave up 7 bases; unmatched junction bases: 10. The CDR3 loop is CATYRDSRQPQHF. DNA of the CDR3: TGTGCCACCTACCGGGACAGCAGACAGCCCCAGCATTTT.

This clonotype was counted many times. CDR3 in amino acids: CSAIWLAAGKQYF. The CDR3 coding sequence is TGCAGTGCTATTTGGCTAGCGGCGGGAAAGCAGTACTTC. The genes are TRBV20-1 and TRBJ2-7, with TRBD2 matching over 7 bases. CDR1 is DFQATT, CDR2 SNEGSKA, per germline (reference sequence). After removal of 4 bases from V and 8 bases from J, the junction contained 11 bases not matched to a gene. The CDR3 consists of 13 residues.

This sequence joins TRBV28 and TRBJ2-6, with D perhaps being TRBD1 or TRBD2 (5 bases each). The germline gives CDR1 MDHEN, CDR2 SYDVKM. Trimming took off 4 bases at V and 0 bases at J, with 13 bases between the two ends. The CDR3 totals 17 residues. The CDR3 spells CASSSPWGSSGANVLTF. As DNA, the CDR3 is TGTGCCAGCAGTTCACCTTGGGGGTCCTCTGGGGCCAACGTCCTGACTTTC.

This clonotype was counted at least ten times. The chain combines TRBV10-3 with TRBJ2-7; D is possibly TRBD1 (6 bases). The V end lost 3 bases, the J end lost 1 base, and 13 bases lay between the germline ends. Germline loops: CDR1 ENHRY, CDR2 SYGVKD. The CDR3 runs 15 residues. DNA for the CDR3: TGTGCCATCAGTGATTACCAGGGGCCGTCCTACGAGCAGTACTTC. It translates to CAISDYQGPSYEQYF.

This clonotype was found many times. The genes are TRBV20-1 and TRBJ1-1; D is uncertain. Looked up from germline, CDR1 is DFQATT and CDR2 is SNEGSKA (reference sequence). The CDR3 sequence is 15 residues long. Deletions cut 6 bases from V and 0 bases from J, with 17 bases between. The CDR3 nucleotides are TGCAGTGCGAAGACGGGATTACCCATGAACACTGAAGCTTTCTTT. Translation: CSAKTGLPMNTEAFF.

In this sample, this clonotype turned up many times. The chain combines TRBV12-3 or TRBV12-4 with TRBJ2-3; maybe TRBD2 (5 bases). The CDR3 is made up of 16 amino acids. V was trimmed by 3 bases and J by 2 bases, leaving 15 bases between them. The CDR3 sequence: CASSFDGGQFTDTQYF. CDR3 nucleotides: TGTGCCAGCAGTTTTGACGGCGGGCAGTTCACAGATACGCAGTATTTT.

This clonotype was found many times. The rearrangement uses TRBV15 and TRBJ1-2, with a tentative D call TRBD1 (6 bases). Germline V lookup: CDR1 LNHNV, CDR2 YYDKDF (reference sequence). V lost 0 bases, J lost 4 bases, and 15 bases lay in between. The CDR3 length is 16 residues. This chain's CDR3 is CATSRDRRGAPYGYTF. The CDR3 DNA sequence: TGTGCCACCAGCAGAGATCGACGGGGGGCACCCTATGGCTACACCTTC.

J is TRBJ2-7 and V is TRBV27; the D gene is possibly TRBD2 (7 bases). CDR1 is MNHEY, CDR2 SMNVEV, per germline (reference sequence). CDR3 length: 13 amino acids. This CDR3 reads CGVGGGPLYEQYF. DNA for the CDR3: TGTGGCGTGGGAGGGGGGCCCCTCTACGAGCAGTACTTC.